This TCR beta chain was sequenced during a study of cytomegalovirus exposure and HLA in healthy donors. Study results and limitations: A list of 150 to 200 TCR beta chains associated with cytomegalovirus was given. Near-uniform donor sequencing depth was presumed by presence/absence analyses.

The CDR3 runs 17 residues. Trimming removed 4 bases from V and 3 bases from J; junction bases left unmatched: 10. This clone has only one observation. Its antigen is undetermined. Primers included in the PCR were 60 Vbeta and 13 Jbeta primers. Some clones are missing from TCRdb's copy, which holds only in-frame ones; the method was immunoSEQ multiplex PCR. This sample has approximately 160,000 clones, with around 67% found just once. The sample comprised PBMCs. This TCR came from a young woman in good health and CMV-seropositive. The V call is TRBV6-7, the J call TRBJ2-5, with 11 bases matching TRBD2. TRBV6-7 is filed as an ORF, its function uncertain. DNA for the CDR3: TGTGCCAGCAGTTTGGAACGGCTGACTAGCGGGGAAGAGACCCAGTACTTC. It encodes CASSLERLTSGEETQYF.